This TCR beta chain was sequenced for a study of blood T cell repertoires in COVID-19. Overall study context: Samples representing acute and convalescent COVID-19 were sourced from the United States, Italy and Spain. T cells, B-cell-depleted T cells, or PBMCs provided the cDNA or gDNA that served as material.

Germline V gene data show CDR1 as MDHEN and CDR2 as SYDVKM. V trimming: 6 bases; J trimming: 4 bases; junction bases outside the gene matches: 10. This CDR3 region has 16 residues. Original methodology: It was from reference gene primer amplification that nucleated cell counts were estimated. The method was immunoSEQ multiplex PCR; TCRdb's version includes in-frame clones alone and lacks a portion of them. V, J and clone size derive from that table, while D and trimming were established from the DNA sequence. The sample lists around 65,000 clones; about 81% were seen once. The genes are TRBV28 and TRBJ2-5, with 11 bases that match TRBD1. The clonotype originates from a man older than 75 with acute or convalescent COVID-19. The sample comprised peripheral blood. The CDR3 region has the DNA TGTGCCAGCAGCACAACTATGGACAGGGGGCTAGAGACCCAGTACTTC. Translated: CASSTTMDRGLETQYF.